A single sample is the source of the 32 T cell receptor beta chains below, sequenced in a study of PD-L1 blockade in urothelial cancer. Sequencing used immunoSEQ multiplex PCR; TCRdb keeps in-frame clones, though not all of them. This repertoire shows 50,000 to 75,000 clones, 81% found once; its top ten account for around 1.7%. Time point reported: pretreatment peripheral blood. The sample here was PBMCs, taken around atezolizumab (anti-PD-L1) treatment. These receptors all stem from a man between 65 and 79 years old with urothelial cancer.

The V call is TRBV14, the J call TRBJ2-1; weak D call: TRBD2 (5 bases). The CDR3 runs to 13 residues. The germline V gene has CDR1 SGHDN and CDR2 FVKESK. V lost 4 bases to trimming and J lost 9 bases, with 13 bases between them. CDR3 in amino acids: CASSRLEGGEQFF. For the CDR3, the DNA is TGTGCCAGCAGCCGTCTAGAAGGAGGTGAGCAGTTCTTC.

This clone appeared a single time. The chain is built from TRBV6-5 and TRBJ2-3; the match to TRBD2 covers 8 bases. The V gene end was trimmed by 2 bases and the J gene end by 1 base; junction bases not matched to a gene: 2. This CDR3 comprises 15 residues. Per the germline V gene, CDR1 is MNHEY and CDR2 is SVGAGI. CDR3 sequence (DNA): TGTGCCAGCAGTTACGTTAGCGGGGGCACAGATACGCAGTATTTT. Translated, it gives CASSYVSGGTDTQYF.

This chain connects TRBV7-2 to TRBJ1-2; the match to TRBD1 covers 7 bases. J gave up 8 bases and V 5 bases, and 14 bases lay outside the gene matches. Germline values: CDR1 SGHTA, CDR2 FQGNSA. The CDR3 covers 15 residues. DNA for the CDR3: TGTGCCAGCAGCCGTCCACCCCTGACAGGGCAAGGCTACACCTTC. It encodes CASSRPPLTGQGYTF.

V is TRBV7-3 and J is TRBJ2-3; 8 bases align to TRBD1. Germline V gene lookup returns CDR1 SGHTA and CDR2 FQGTGA. The V and J ends lost 3 bases and 4 bases, in that order; junction bases with no gene match: 6. The CDR3 loop spans 15 amino acids. The CDR3 region has the DNA TGTGCCAGCAGCTTGCAGGGGGCAAGATCAGATACGCAGTATTTT. It encodes CASSLQGARSDTQYF.

The chain uses TRBV10-1 and TRBJ2-7; tentatively, D is TRBD1 (5 bases). The germline CDR1 and CDR2 sequences are WNHNN and SYGVQD (reference sequence). The ends were cut back, 0 bases at V and 6 bases at J, with 12 bases in the middle. The CDR3 consists of 14 residues. In DNA, the CDR3 is TGCGCCAGCAGTGAGTCCTCAGCGCAGGGCGAGCAGTACTTC. Translation gives CASSESSAQGEQYF.

V usage is TRBV28 and J usage is TRBJ2-1; D perhaps matches TRBD2 (5 bases). The CDR3 is 13 residues long. CDR1 MDHEN and CDR2 SYDVKM come from the germline V gene. Trimming left V 11 bases short and J 6 bases short, with 17 bases between. The CDR3, as DNA: TGTGCCTCCCCGGACTCAGAGTTCAATGAGCAGTTCTTC. Its protein product is CASPDSEFNEQFF.

This clone was seen more than once but under ten times. The rearrangement links TRBV9 to TRBJ2-3, with D tentatively TRBD1 (5 bases). With 2 bases removed from V and 2 bases from J, the gap between germline ends came to 12 bases. Germline CDR1 reads SGDLS; CDR2 reads YYNGEE. There are 15 residues in the CDR3. Here the CDR3 reads CASSVDLDNTDTQYF. CDR3 DNA: TGTGCCAGCAGCGTCGACCTGGACAACACAGATACGCAGTATTTT.

Comment on this clone: At one end the junction does not follow the germline gene, possibly because of a read error. The rearrangement uses TRBV4-1 and TRBJ1-2; TRBD1 aligns across 10 bases. The CDR3 runs 18 residues. Germline lookup yields CDR1 MGHRA and CDR2 YSYEKL. The CDR3 loop reads CASNQIGDRGGDRWGYTF. Here the CDR3 DNA reads TGCGCCAGCAACCAAATTGGGGACAGGGGCGGCGACAGGTGGGGCTACACCTTC.

The chain links TRBV6-6 to TRBJ2-2; 12 nucleotides align to TRBD1. Trimming removed 9 bases from V and 7 bases from J; junction bases left unmatched: 6. Germline V CDR1 and CDR2: MNHNY, SVGAGI (reference sequence). The CDR3 is made up of 14 amino acids. The CDR3 loop is CASTWDRGRGELFF. The DNA for the CDR3 is TGTGCCAGTACCTGGGACAGGGGGCGCGGGGAGCTGTTTTTT.

The V and J genes are TRBV5-5 and TRBJ2-3, with D uncertain. Trimming shortened V by 2 bases and J by 4 bases, and 14 bases separated the two germline ends. Germline CDR1 and CDR2: SGHKS and YYEKEE (reference sequence). The CDR3 is made up of 15 amino acids. CDR3 residues: CASSFRRPDSDTQYF. The CDR3 DNA sequence: TGTGCCAGCAGCTTCCGGCGGCCCGACTCAGATACGCAGTATTTT.

The CDR3 nucleotides are TGTGCCAGCAGTGAATCGCGCGGGGCTAGCACAGATACGCAGTATTTT. Translation gives CASSESRGASTDTQYF. This chain joins TRBV25-1 and TRBJ2-3; perhaps TRBD2 as D (6 bases). In germline, CDR1 is MGHDK, CDR2 SYGVNS. The length of the CDR3 is 16 residues. Trimming shortened V by 1 base and J by 0 bases, and 11 bases separated the two germline ends.

The genes are TRBV7-6 and TRBJ2-3, with TRBD2 matching over 7 bases. Germline CDR1 and CDR2: SGHVS and FNYEAQ. After removal of 7 bases from V and 3 bases from J, the junction contained 7 bases not matched to a gene. The CDR3 covers 14 residues. The CDR3 DNA reads TGTGCCAGCACCCGGACTAGAGGTACAGATACGCAGTATTTT. This encodes CASTRTRGTDTQYF. The variable domain in full, with the rest retrieved from reference TRBV7-6 and TRBJ2-3, is GAGVSQSPRYKVTKRGQDVALRCDPISGHVSLYWYRQALGQGPEFLTYFNYEAQQDKSGLPNDRFSAERPEGSISTLTIQRTEQRDSAMYRCASTRTRGTDTQYFGPGTRLTVL.

The chain is built from TRBV7-9 and TRBJ2-5, with a tentative D call TRBD2 (6 bases). The CDR3 is made up of 13 amino acids. Per germline, CDR1 SEHNR and CDR2 FQNEAQ (reference sequence). Trimming cost V 3 bases and J 5 bases, with 10 bases left between them. CDR3 bases: TGTGCCAGCAGCTTTGGCGGGACTGAGACCCAGTACTTC. Translated, it gives CASSFGGTETQYF. Complete variable domain (other parts from reference TRBV7-9 and TRBJ2-5): DTGVSQNPRHKITKRGQNVTFRCDPISEHNRLYWYRQTLGQGPEFLTYFQNEAQLEKSRLLSDRFSAERPKGSFSTLEIQRTEQGDSAMYLCASSFGGTETQYFGPGTRLLVL.

The chain couples TRBV5-4 to TRBJ2-3, with 11 bases fitting TRBD2. V shed 3 bases and J 6 bases; nucleotides not matched to a gene: 12. Germline-derived CDR1 and CDR2 are SGHNT and YYREEE (reference sequence). CDR3 length: 17 residues. The CDR3 sequence is CASSWGRASGRWDTQYF. The CDR3, as DNA: TGTGCCAGCAGCTGGGGGAGAGCTAGCGGGAGGTGGGATACGCAGTATTTT.

J is TRBJ2-3 and V is TRBV6-6, with 7 bases that match TRBD2. After removal of 6 bases from V and 2 bases from J, the junction contained 8 bases not matched to a gene. Per germline, CDR1 MNHNY and CDR2 SVGAGI (reference sequence). The CDR3 contains 15 residues. CDR3 sequence (DNA): TGTGCCAGCAGGTCTCTAGCGGTGAACACAGATACGCAGTATTTT. Its protein is CASRSLAVNTDTQYF.

V usage is TRBV11-3 and J usage is TRBJ2-7; D is ambiguous. Per the germline V gene, CDR1 is SGHNT and CDR2 is YENEEA. V was pared by 2 bases and J by 2 bases, with 7 bases between. The CDR3 is 13 amino acids. Here the CDR3 reads CASSLYSAYEQYF. The CDR3 DNA reads TGTGCCAGCAGCTTATATTCGGCCTACGAGCAGTACTTC.

This chain joins TRBV6-5 and TRBJ2-3; D is possibly TRBD1 (6 bases). V was shortened by 2 bases and J by 8 bases, with 14 bases between the two germline ends. Germline assignment: CDR1 MNHEY and CDR2 SVGAGI. The CDR3 has 14 amino acids. This CDR3 is CASSYTQGYRTQYF. CDR3 nucleotides: TGTGCCAGCAGTTACACACAGGGTTACCGTACGCAGTATTTT.

The rearrangement uses TRBV6-1 and TRBJ1-1, with D hard to call. The V end was cut by 0 bases, the J end by 1 base, with 12 bases between. This CDR3 is 16 amino acids long. CDR1 and CDR2 (germline): MNHNS, SASEGT. Here the CDR3 DNA reads TGTGCCAGCAGTGAAGCCTGGCAGGCGCCGAACACTGAAGCTTTCTTT. It translates to CASSEAWQAPNTEAFF.

This clone is a singleton in its sample. This sequence joins TRBV14 and TRBJ1-1; 8 positions match TRBD1. Germline V lookup: CDR1 SGHDN, CDR2 FVKESK. This CDR3 region has 14 residues. V shed 4 bases and J 8 bases; nucleotides not matched to a gene: 9. The CDR3 bases are TGTGCCAGCAGCCCTAATGGGAACAGGGGGGAAGCTTTCTTT. Its translation is CASSPNGNRGEAFF.

The chain links TRBV9 to TRBJ1-1, with D perhaps matching TRBD1 (5 bases). Trimming took 1 base from V and 3 from J, leaving 10 bases between them. The germline CDR1 and CDR2 sequences are SGDLS and YYNGEE. This CDR3 spans 14 amino acids. This chain's CDR3 is CASSVYARDTEAFF. The CDR3 DNA reads TGTGCCAGCAGCGTATATGCCAGGGACACTGAAGCTTTCTTT.

This clone has more than one count but fewer than ten. The chain links TRBV27 to TRBJ2-7; tentative D call: TRBD2 (7 bases). The germline gives CDR1 MNHEY, CDR2 SMNVEV (reference sequence). V was cut by 5 bases and J by 7 bases, with 30 bases left in between. This CDR3 has 18 amino acids. The CDR3 nucleotides are TGTGCCAGCAGTACTATTGGTCCCTTCGGGGGGCCGAGAGGAGAGCAGTACTTC. This gives the protein CASSTIGPFGGPRGEQYF.

The rearrangement uses TRBV9 and TRBJ1-2; 8 positions agree with TRBD1. Germline V gene sequence: CDR1 SGDLS, CDR2 YYNGEE. The CDR3 consists of 17 residues. V was clipped by 4 bases and J by 4 bases; unmatched bases: 15. CDR3 bases: TGTGCCAGCAGCTTCGGACAGGGAAATGTGGAGGGCTATGGCTACACCTTC. Translation: CASSFGQGNVEGYGYTF. Full variable domain (rest looked up from reference TRBV9 and TRBJ1-2): DSGVTQTPKHLITATGQRVTLRCSPRSGDLSVYWYQQSLDQGLQFLIQYYNGEERAKGNILERFSAQQFPDLHSELNLSSLELGDSALYFCASSFGQGNVEGYGYTFGSGTRLTVV.

The V gene is TRBV5-6, the J gene TRBJ1-6, with TRBD1 matching 11 bases. Germline trimming cut 1 base from V and 8 bases from J; bases unmatched to any gene: 5. Germline values: CDR1 SGHDT, CDR2 YYEEEE. This CDR3 region has 16 residues. CDR3 sequence (DNA): TGTGCCAGCAGCTTGACCCGGGACAGGGGGTATTCACCCCTCCACTTT. It translates to CASSLTRDRGYSPLHF.

This clone was seen just once. V gene TRBV19 combines with J gene TRBJ2-7, with TRBD1 as a possible D gene (6 bases). The CDR3 spans 13 residues. V dropped 6 bases and J dropped 9 bases, with 18 bases sitting between them. The V gene's germline CDR1 is LNHDA and CDR2 SQIVND (reference sequence). CDR3 in amino acids: CASSTDRADVQYF. CDR3 coding DNA: TGTGCCAGTAGCACGGACAGAGCCGACGTGCAGTACTTC.

The table lists this clone with many counts. The chain employs TRBV19 and TRBJ1-1; D might be TRBD1 (5 bases). The CDR3 spans 15 residues. The V end lost 3 bases, the J end lost 2 bases, and 13 bases lay between the germline ends. Germline V gene lookup returns CDR1 LNHDA and CDR2 SQIVND (reference sequence). CDR3 DNA sequence: TGTGCCAGTAGTATTTCCGGGGGAGTTAACACTGAAGCTTTCTTT. Protein: CASSISGGVNTEAFF.

This clone has just a few counts. This rearrangement joins TRBV28 to TRBJ1-1; TRBD1 is a possible D gene (6 bases). This CDR3 contains 16 residues. Germline V gives CDR1 MDHEN, CDR2 SYDVKM. V dropped 5 bases and J dropped 2 bases, with 18 bases sitting between them. DNA of the CDR3: TGTGCCAGCAGTCACCCATTCCGAGGGGGTAACACTGAAGCTTTCTTT. Protein: CASSHPFRGGNTEAFF.

This chain connects TRBV4-1 to TRBJ2-4; a weak D match, TRBD1 (6 bases). The V and J ends lost 4 bases and 0 bases respectively, with 25 bases between them. Germline CDR1 and CDR2: MGHRA and YSYEKL. CDR3 length: 20 amino acids. The CDR3 region has the DNA TGCGCCAGCAGCCCCCTTTACTTCCCTGACGGGGACATAGCCAAAAACATTCAGTACTTC. This translates into CASSPLYFPDGDIAKNIQYF.

The chain has TRBV27 and TRBJ2-7; D uncertain. V was pared by 0 bases and J by 3 bases, with 6 bases between. From germline, CDR1 is MNHEY and CDR2 SMNVEV (reference sequence). This CDR3 is 13 amino acids long. The CDR3 loop is CASSLSRIYEQYF. The CDR3 DNA reads as TGTGCCAGCAGTTTATCGAGGATCTACGAGCAGTACTTC.

This clone was counted a few times. This chain connects TRBV6-6 to TRBJ2-3, with D unresolved. V lost 6 bases and J lost 6, with 10 bases in between. This CDR3 comprises 12 residues. CDR1 and CDR2 (germline): MNHNY, SVGAGI (reference sequence). This CDR3 is CASSQRVDTQYF. The CDR3 nucleotides are TGTGCCAGCAGCCAACGGGTGGATACGCAGTATTTT.

This rearrangement joins TRBV5-1 to TRBJ2-7, with D perhaps TRBD2 (5 bases). This CDR3 has 15 residues. The ends were cut back, 2 bases at V and 0 bases at J, with 12 bases in the middle. The V gene's germline CDR1 is SGHRS and CDR2 YFSETQ. CDR3 sequence reads: CASSFGSAISYEQYF. The DNA of the CDR3 is TGCGCCAGCAGCTTTGGTAGCGCGATCTCCTACGAGCAGTACTTC.

The chain carries TRBV6-5 and TRBJ2-7; TRBD2 is a possible D gene (7 bases). CDR1 and CDR2 from the germline V gene are MNHEY and SVGAGI. Trimming took off 0 bases at V and 5 bases at J, with 17 bases between the two ends. This CDR3 contains 16 residues. CDR3 sequence (DNA): TGTGCCAGCAGTTACTCTCTAGGGGGAGGGCCCCACGAGCAGTACTTC. Translated: CASSYSLGGGPHEQYF.

Many counts were recorded for this clone. The chain uses TRBV7-3 and TRBJ1-2; 7 bases line up with TRBD1. CDR1 and CDR2 (germline): SGHTA, FQGTGA. V gave up 5 bases and J gave up 5 bases; unmatched junction bases: 11. The CDR3 totals 15 residues. The CDR3 sequence: CASSPLDRTPYGYTF. In nucleotides, the CDR3 is TGTGCCAGCAGCCCCTTGGACAGGACTCCTTATGGCTACACCTTC.